The next 27 T cell receptor beta chains were all read from a single sample in a study of CXCR3-negative and CXCR3-positive naive CD8 T cells. Findings and limits, study-wide: Against CXCR3-negative naive cells, CXCR3-positive naive cells showed more hydrophobic TRB CDR3s.

These receptors lack a known antigen. UMI-tagged TRB cDNA libraries were built via 5' RACE. One entry per CDR3 protein, without DNA, is what TCRdb gives after re-calling the 5' RACE reads. This sample's table reports tens of thousands of distinct CDR3 sequences. Sequenced material: naive CXCR3+ CD8+ T cells from blood. Sample subset: CD45RO-CCR7+CD27+CD95- naive CD8+ T cells expressing CXCR3 (TNR3+). The receptors originated from a human donor in good health. Some clones in this sample may be carry-over from other donors' samples.

The rearrangement links TRBV5-6 to TRBJ2-7; with no DNA, the TCRdb D assignment of TRBD2 cannot be verified. CDR1 is SGHDT, CDR2 YYEEEE, per germline. This CDR3 contains 14 residues. The CDR3 here is CASSSLAGPYEQYF. Based on the CDR3 plus reference TRBV5-6 and TRBJ2-7, the full variable domain is DAGVTQSPTHLIKTRGQQVTLRCSPKSGHDTVSWYQQALGQGPQFIFQYYEEEERQRGNFPDRFSGHQFPNYSSELNVNALLLGDSALYLCASSSLAGPYEQYFGPGTRLTVT.

J is TRBJ1-5 and V is TRBV28; the TCRdb call, TRBD1, lacks DNA for checking. The CDR3 consists of 16 residues. Germline V gene data show CDR1 as MDHEN and CDR2 as SYDVKM. The CDR3 protein is CASTPKFGQPNQPQHF.

This sequence joins TRBV29-1 and TRBJ2-6. The germline V gene encodes CDR1 SQVTM and CDR2 ANQGSEA. The CDR3 has 13 amino acids. CDR3 sequence reads: CSVLDSGANVLTF.

The CDR3: CASSLSGTPNMDQYF. This rearrangement joins TRBV7-2 to TRBJ2-5; TCRdb's D gene call, TRBD1, goes unchecked for lack of DNA. Germline CDR1 reads SGHTA; CDR2 reads FQGNSA. The CDR3 length is 15 residues.

The chain is built from TRBV9 and TRBJ1-1; TCRdb selects TRBD1, and the lack of DNA leaves this call unchecked. CDR3 length: 13 amino acids. Per the germline V gene, CDR1 is SGDLS and CDR2 is YYNGEE. CDR3 in amino acids: CASSGGANTEAFF. Based on the CDR3 plus reference TRBV9 and TRBJ1-1, the full variable domain is DSGVTQTPKHLITATGQRVTLRCSPRSGDLSVYWYQQSLDQGLQFLIQYYNGEERAKGNILERFSAQQFPDLHSELNLSSLELGDSALYFCASSGGANTEAFFGQGTRLTVV.

The V call is TRBV7-8, the J call TRBJ2-3. The CDR3 has 16 residues. Germline V gene sequence: CDR1 SGHVS, CDR2 FQNEAQ. The CDR3 protein is CASSLGVSAVSDTQYF.

V usage is TRBV6-5 and J usage is TRBJ2-7. Germline V gene data show CDR1 as MNHEY and CDR2 as SVGAGI. The CDR3 loop spans 14 amino acids. CDR3 sequence reads: CASSYSAGFYEQYF.

The chain joins TRBV27 to TRBJ2-7. Germline lookup yields CDR1 MNHEY and CDR2 SMNVEV (reference sequence). This CDR3 spans 15 amino acids. The CDR3 spells CASSLSKGGTYEQYF.

This chain connects TRBV7-9 to TRBJ2-1; the D gene TCRdb calls, TRBD2, cannot be checked with no DNA. Germline assignment: CDR1 SEHNR and CDR2 FQNEAQ (reference sequence). This CDR3 region has 15 residues. The CDR3: CASSFGTSGSYEQFF.

CDR3 loop: CSASNRGFFPNEQFF. The V gene is TRBV20-1, the J gene TRBJ2-1; the D call from TCRdb, TRBD1, cannot be confirmed without DNA. From germline, CDR1 is DFQATT and CDR2 SNEGSKA (reference sequence). The CDR3 covers 15 residues.

The chain carries TRBV12-3 or TRBV12-4 and TRBJ2-2; TCRdb's D call of TRBD1 is untestable without DNA. The CDR3 totals 15 residues. The CDR3: CASRVLRDRYGELFF.

The chain links TRBV30 to TRBJ2-3; TCRdb lists TRBD1, though no DNA is available to test this call. Germline V gives CDR1 GTSNPN, CDR2 SVGIG (reference sequence). This CDR3 is 16 amino acids long. The chain's CDR3 is CASYSPGQGWTDTQYF.

V gene TRBV10-3 combines with J gene TRBJ2-7; TCRdb names TRBD1, which stays unverified in the absence of DNA. The CDR3 is 16 amino acids. Per the germline V gene, CDR1 is ENHRY and CDR2 is SYGVKD. The CDR3 here is CAISDGGTGGTYEQYF.

The chain carries TRBV29-1 and TRBJ1-1. The CDR3 has 15 residues. Germline CDR1 reads SQVTM; CDR2 reads ANQGSEA. CDR3 region: CSVEWSGRSNTEAFF.

The genes are TRBV29-1 and TRBJ1-4; the TCRdb D gene call, TRBD1, has no DNA to confirm it. CDR1 SQVTM and CDR2 ANQGSEA come from the germline V gene. The CDR3 sequence is 16 residues long. The CDR3 protein is CSVEEQGDTTNEKLFF.

This chain connects TRBV4-1 to TRBJ1-5; the TCRdb D gene call, TRBD1, has no DNA to confirm it. The germline V gene encodes CDR1 MGHRA and CDR2 YSYEKL. The CDR3 has 15 residues. The CDR3 reads CASSWRQGSNQPQHF.

This sequence joins TRBV4-2 and TRBJ2-1; TCRdb gives TRBD2 as the D gene, but with no DNA this cannot be confirmed. Germline V gene sequence: CDR1 LGHNA, CDR2 YNFKEQ. The CDR3 covers 15 residues. CDR3 sequence: CASSQVADSSDEQFF.

This chain links TRBV7-9 with TRBJ1-2; TCRdb reports TRBD1, a call that lacks DNA to check it against. This CDR3 has 16 amino acids. CDR1 is SEHNR and CDR2 is FQNEAQ in the germline V gene (reference sequence). This CDR3 reads CASSLQGTGQGYGYTF.

The rearrangement uses TRBV7-7 and TRBJ2-7. The CDR3 has 13 amino acids. Germline V gene sequence: CDR1 SSHAT, CDR2 FNYEAQ (reference sequence). The CDR3 is CASSLTPLYEQYF.

This rearrangement joins TRBV29-1 to TRBJ2-2; with no DNA, the TCRdb D assignment of TRBD2 cannot be verified. The CDR3 consists of 16 residues. Germline lookup yields CDR1 SQVTM and CDR2 ANQGSEA. The CDR3 sequence is CSVEDAAGGQNGELFF.

This sequence joins TRBV28 and TRBJ2-1; TCRdb picks TRBD1, but there is no DNA to check that call. Germline CDR1 MDHEN, CDR2 SYDVKM. CDR3 size: 14 residues. The CDR3: CASSIRDSNNEQFF.

The chain joins TRBV12-3 or TRBV12-4 to TRBJ2-5; TCRdb indicates TRBD1, and absent DNA this call remains unverified. The CDR3 runs 14 residues. The CDR3 protein is CASSSATTTETQYF.

The rearrangement joins TRBV7-9 to TRBJ2-1; without DNA, the TCRdb call of TRBD2 cannot be checked. The V gene's germline CDR1 is SEHNR and CDR2 FQNEAQ (reference sequence). The length of the CDR3 is 14 residues. CDR3 amino acids: CASSPAGGPDEQFF.

The J gene is TRBJ2-6, the V gene TRBV4-1. From germline, CDR1 is MGHRA and CDR2 YSYEKL. The CDR3 runs to 15 residues. This CDR3 reads CASSPHNSGANVLTF.

The V gene is TRBV12-5, the J gene TRBJ2-1; TCRdb proposes TRBD2, but this gene call is untestable without DNA. The germline V gene encodes CDR1 LGHNT and CDR2 FRNRAP. The CDR3 is 15 residues long. CDR3 sequence reads: CASAAMTSGSNEQFF.

This chain joins TRBV7-6 and TRBJ2-6; TCRdb indicates TRBD1, and absent DNA this call remains unverified. The germline V gene encodes CDR1 SGHVS and CDR2 FNYEAQ. The CDR3 is made up of 18 amino acids. The CDR3 protein is CASSLGGTGDSGANVLTF.

This rearrangement joins TRBV6-5 to TRBJ2-7; with no DNA, the TCRdb D assignment of TRBD2 cannot be verified. Germline loops: CDR1 MNHEY, CDR2 SVGAGI. CDR3 length: 13 amino acids. The CDR3 reads CASTSSAGYEQYF.